The 12 T cell receptor beta chains presented below share a single source sample, sequenced in a study of blood T cell repertoires in COVID-19. Profiling relied on immunoSEQ multiplex PCR, and the TCRdb table lists in-frame clones only, not all of them. The sample lists about 55,000 clones, almost 90% occurring once. The sample comprised peripheral blood. The receptors shown here come from a man aged 60-69 years with active COVID-19.

This chain links TRBV2 with TRBJ1-6, with TRBD1 matching 7 bases. CDR1 and CDR2 from the germline V gene are SNHLY and FYNNEI. Trimming took 8 bases from V and 8 from J; bases not matched to a gene: 6. The CDR3 length is 13 residues. Written as DNA, the CDR3 is TGTGCCAGCCACCTAAGGGGGCATTCACCCCTCCACTTT. Amino acid sequence: CASHLRGHSPLHF.

This sequence joins TRBV2 and TRBJ2-7; D perhaps matches TRBD1 (6 bases). Trimming cost V 6 bases and J 1 base, with 13 bases left between them. This CDR3 region has 14 residues. Looked up from germline, CDR1 is SNHLY and CDR2 is FYNNEI. The CDR3 reads CASRKEDSSYEQYF. The CDR3 DNA follows: TGTGCCAGCAGGAAGGAGGACAGTTCCTACGAGCAGTACTTC. The full variable domain, its missing parts supplied by reference TRBV2 and TRBJ2-7, is EPEVTQTPSHQVTQMGQEVILRCVPISNHLYFYWYRQILGQKVEFLVSFYNNEISEKSEIFDDQFSVERPDGSNFTLKIRSTKLEDSAMYFCASRKEDSSYEQYFGPGTRLTVT.

The chain carries TRBV5-6 and TRBJ1-5; the D gene is possibly TRBD1 (5 bases). The V end was cut by 5 bases, the J end by 6 bases, with 18 bases between. The CDR3 spans 15 residues. Per germline, CDR1 SGHDT and CDR2 YYEEEE. This chain's CDR3 is CASSFLGGAAQPQHF. The CDR3 DNA sequence: TGTGCCAGCAGTTTCCTAGGAGGGGCGGCTCAGCCCCAGCATTTT.

The rearrangement links TRBV15 to TRBJ1-2, with 11 bases lining up with TRBD1. V lost 7 bases, J lost 8 bases, and 3 bases stayed unmatched. Germline assignment: CDR1 LNHNV and CDR2 YYDKDF (reference sequence). This CDR3 contains 12 residues. This CDR3 is CATTGQGVGYTF. The CDR3 nucleotides read TGTGCCACCACGGGACAGGGGGTGGGCTACACCTTC.

J is TRBJ1-2 and V is TRBV7-9; possible D gene TRBD1, 6 bases. V lost 3 bases and J 2 bases, leaving 13 bases between the germline ends. The CDR3 contains 15 residues. Germline assignment: CDR1 SEHNR and CDR2 FQNEAQ (reference sequence). The CDR3 region has the DNA TGTGCCAGCAGCTTTCAGACAGGATCGAACTATGGCTACACCTTC. This translates into CASSFQTGSNYGYTF.

This chain connects TRBV30 to TRBJ1-2, with D possibly being TRBD1 (6 bases). V was trimmed by 3 bases and J by 2 bases, leaving 16 bases between them. The CDR3 consists of 15 residues. Germline V lookup: CDR1 GTSNPN, CDR2 SVGIG (reference sequence). In DNA, the CDR3 is TGTGCCTGGAGCGACTGGCGACAGGAGAACTATGGCTACACCTTC. As protein: CAWSDWRQENYGYTF.

This chain uses TRBV19 with TRBJ2-1; D may be TRBD1 (5 bases). The CDR3 covers 15 residues. V dropped 3 bases and J dropped 4 bases, with 13 bases sitting between them. Germline V gene sequence: CDR1 LNHDA, CDR2 SQIVND (reference sequence). The CDR3 here is CASSIMQGSYNEQFF. The CDR3 coding sequence is TGTGCCAGTAGTATTATGCAGGGTTCATACAATGAGCAGTTCTTC.

The chain has TRBV7-3 and TRBJ2-7; TRBD1 is a possible D gene (5 bases). The length of the CDR3 is 15 residues. V lost 5 bases and J 6 bases, leaving 20 bases between the germline ends. Germline V lookup: CDR1 SGHTA, CDR2 FQGTGA. The CDR3 sequence is CASSQQELSSSEQYF. The CDR3 coding sequence is TGTGCCAGCAGCCAACAGGAGCTCAGCTCGTCCGAGCAGTACTTC.

The chain is built from TRBV19 and TRBJ2-5; possible D gene TRBD1, 6 bases. Germline CDR1 reads LNHDA; CDR2 reads SQIVND (reference sequence). Trimming removed 6 bases from V and 5 bases from J, with 16 bases in between. This CDR3 is built from 14 residues. This CDR3 reads CASRVQGARETQYF. CDR3 bases: TGTGCCAGTAGGGTACAGGGCGCCCGGGAGACCCAGTACTTC.

The chain is built from TRBV6-1 and TRBJ2-1; 11 positions agree with TRBD2. Losses at the gene ends were 4 bases for V and 9 bases for J; bases not matched to a gene: 11. CDR3 length equals 16 residues. The germline CDR1 and CDR2 sequences are MNHNS and SASEGT. This CDR3 reads CASSASLAGGLSEQFF. CDR3 nucleotides: TGTGCCAGCAGTGCCAGTTTAGCGGGAGGGCTTTCTGAGCAGTTCTTC.

The chain joins TRBV25-1 to TRBJ2-7, with 7 bases aligning to TRBD1. V lost 4 bases to trimming and J lost 2 bases; unmatched junction nucleotides: 17. The CDR3 extends over 18 amino acids. Germline CDR1 is MGHDK and CDR2 is SYGVNS. CDR3 nucleotide sequence: TGTGCCAGCAGTGCCCCCTCCTTTGACAGGGCCCGACCCTACGAGCAGTACTTC. This sequence encodes CASSAPSFDRARPYEQYF.

V and J are TRBV4-1 and TRBJ2-2; D not certain. The germline V and J ends were trimmed by 0 bases and 6 bases, with 8 bases remaining between them. The CDR3 consists of 14 residues. The V gene's germline CDR1 is MGHRA and CDR2 YSYEKL. The CDR3 DNA reads TGCGCCAGCAGCCAAGATCTGTCCCCCGGGGAGCTGTTTTTT. Protein product: CASSQDLSPGELFF.